The 30 T cell receptor beta chains in this list originate from one sample, sequenced in a study of T cell responses to AZD1222 COVID-19 vaccine. Using immunoSEQ multiplex PCR, the repertoire was profiled, and TCRdb retains in-frame clones only, with some absent. This table holds some 200,000 clones, roughly 92% found once. Sequencing was performed on peripheral blood, taken on day 0 of AZD1222 vaccination. These receptors originate from an adult in good health.

The rearrangement joins TRBV5-1 to TRBJ1-1; D not resolved. The V gene's germline CDR1 is SGHRS and CDR2 YFSETQ. Trimming removed 0 bases at V and 6 bases at J, with 12 bases between. This CDR3 is 14 amino acids long. The CDR3, as DNA: TGCGCCAGCAGCTTGGGTCAGGCTACGCCTGAAGCTTTCTTT. Its protein product is CASSLGQATPEAFF.

This clone was detected only once. The J gene is TRBJ2-7, the V gene TRBV5-4; TRBD2 is a possible D gene (5 bases). The CDR3 covers 13 residues. The V gene lost 4 bases and the J gene lost 3 bases, with 11 bases spanning the gap. Germline V gives CDR1 SGHNT, CDR2 YYREEE (reference sequence). For the CDR3, the DNA is TGTGCCAGCAGCCTCCGGGGTGGCTACGAGCAGTACGTC. Protein: CASSLRGGYEQYV.

The chain has TRBV6-5 and TRBJ1-1, with D tentatively TRBD1 (5 bases). The V gene's germline CDR1 is MNHEY and CDR2 SVGAGI. Trimming cost V 2 bases and J 4 bases, with 11 bases left between them. The CDR3 loop spans 14 amino acids. The CDR3 loop is CASSYTGQVTEAFF. The CDR3 DNA reads as TGTGCCAGCAGTTACACGGGGCAGGTCACTGAAGCTTTCTTT.

The CDR3 DNA follows: TGTGCCAGCAGTGAATTTCGGGGAAACTATGGCTACACCTTC. As protein: CASSEFRGNYGYTF. V and J are TRBV25-1 and TRBJ1-2; the D is unclear. This CDR3 region has 14 residues. The germline gives CDR1 MGHDK, CDR2 SYGVNS. The germline V and J ends were trimmed by 1 base and 2 bases, with 8 bases remaining between them.

This chain uses TRBV27 with TRBJ1-1; D not resolved. Germline V gene lookup returns CDR1 MNHEY and CDR2 SMNVEV (reference sequence). CDR3 size: 16 residues. The V gene lost 1 base and the J gene lost 5 bases, with 17 bases spanning the gap. This CDR3 reads CASSLWARKSGTEAFF. CDR3 nucleotides: TGTGCCAGCAGTTTATGGGCCCGAAAATCGGGAACTGAAGCTTTCTTT.

This clone was recorded only once. This chain connects TRBV7-9 to TRBJ2-1; TRBD2 matches at 8 bases. V was clipped by 2 bases and J by 4 bases; unmatched bases: 7. The CDR3 is 16 amino acids. The germline gives CDR1 SEHNR, CDR2 FQNEAQ (reference sequence). The CDR3 nucleotides are TGTGCCAGCAGCTTAATCACTAGCGGAGGGTACAATGAGCAGTTCTTC. Translation gives CASSLITSGGYNEQFF.

The chain employs TRBV19 and TRBJ1-1; D ambiguous. The CDR3 loop spans 14 amino acids. V was trimmed by 3 bases and J by 11 bases, leaving 19 bases between them. From germline, CDR1 is LNHDA and CDR2 SQIVND (reference sequence). The CDR3: CASSISVGREEAFF. The CDR3 nucleotides are TGTGCCAGTAGTATCTCGGTGGGAAGGGAGGAGGCTTTCTTT.

The chain joins TRBV5-6 to TRBJ1-1, with TRBD1 matching 12 bases. This CDR3 is built from 14 residues. CDR1 and CDR2 from the germline V gene are SGHDT and YYEEEE. The V gene end was trimmed by 4 bases and the J gene end by 9 bases; junction bases not matched to a gene: 7. The CDR3 DNA sequence: TGTGCCAGCAGCCCGGGACAGGGGGCGCGGAAAGCTTTCTTT. Translating gives CASSPGQGARKAFF. Combining the CDR3 with reference TRBV5-6 and TRBJ1-1 gives the whole variable domain DAGVTQSPTHLIKTRGQQVTLRCSPKSGHDTVSWYQQALGQGPQFIFQYYEEEERQRGNFPDRFSGHQFPNYSSELNVNALLLGDSALYLCASSPGQGARKAFFGQGTRLTVV.

V and J are TRBV6-1 and TRBJ1-6; D uncertain. The germline gives CDR1 MNHNS, CDR2 SASEGT. This CDR3 is 13 amino acids long. Trimming took off 2 bases at V and 9 bases at J, with 8 bases between the two ends. The CDR3 nucleotides read TGTGCCAGCAGTGAACGGGAGGGTTCACCCCTCCACTTT. Its translation is CASSEREGSPLHF.

As for this clone: Other DNA sequences in the sample encode the same CDR3. Here the CDR3 reads CAISGQGRTEAFF. The CDR3 bases are TGTGCCATCAGTGGACAGGGTCGGACTGAAGCTTTCTTT. This chain links TRBV10-3 with TRBJ1-1; 7 nucleotides agree with TRBD1. Trimming cost V 4 bases and J 5 bases; bases outside gene matches: 4. This CDR3 spans 13 amino acids. The V gene's germline CDR1 is ENHRY and CDR2 SYGVKD.

The V and J genes are TRBV6-6 and TRBJ1-5, with 7 bases that match TRBD1. Germline-derived CDR1 and CDR2 are MNHNY and SVGAGI (reference sequence). This CDR3 comprises 16 residues. The junction had 10 bases not matched to a gene; V was cut back by 2 bases and J by 6 bases. This chain's CDR3 is CASSYRQGGVAQPQHF. In nucleotides, the CDR3 is TGTGCCAGCAGTTACAGACAGGGTGGAGTGGCTCAGCCCCAGCATTTT.

The J gene is TRBJ1-1, the V gene TRBV4-1; TRBD1 aligns across 8 bases. Germline V gene sequence: CDR1 MGHRA, CDR2 YSYEKL. V lost 3 bases to trimming and J lost 0 bases; unmatched junction nucleotides: 9. The CDR3 runs to 17 residues. The CDR3 sequence is CASSHRTGRIMNTEAFF. CDR3 bases: TGCGCCAGCAGCCACCGGACAGGGAGGATCATGAACACTGAAGCTTTCTTT.

V gene TRBV7-9 combines with J gene TRBJ1-3; 8 bases fit TRBD1. J gave up 4 bases and V 5 bases, and 4 bases lay outside the gene matches. Germline CDR1 is SEHNR and CDR2 is FQNEAQ (reference sequence). CDR3 length: 14 residues. The CDR3, as DNA: TGTGCCAGCAGCCCTCGGACAGGGGGAAACACCATATATTTT. Protein sequence: CASSPRTGGNTIYF.

The rearrangement uses TRBV4-3 and TRBJ2-1; D is unclear. The germline CDR1 and CDR2 sequences are LGHNA and YSLEER. V gave up 5 bases and J gave up 0 bases, with 14 bases separating them. This CDR3 has 16 residues. This CDR3 is CASSNPGVSSYNEQFF. As DNA, the CDR3 is TGCGCCAGCAGCAATCCAGGTGTATCCTCCTACAATGAGCAGTTCTTC.

The chain recombines TRBV6-5 with TRBJ2-1, with D hard to call. Germline loops: CDR1 MNHEY, CDR2 SVGAGI. V was trimmed by 0 bases and J by 7 bases, leaving 16 bases between them. The CDR3 has 16 residues. CDR3 DNA sequence: TGTGCCAGCAGTTACTCAGGCAGCGCTGTACCTAATGAGCAGTTCTTC. Amino acids: CASSYSGSAVPNEQFF.

V is TRBV5-4 and J is TRBJ2-2, with TRBD2 matching over 7 bases. Germline CDR1 reads SGHNT; CDR2 reads YYREEE (reference sequence). Unmatched junction bases numbered 7, after V lost 4 bases and J lost 1 base. CDR3 length: 16 residues. The CDR3 DNA reads TGTGCCAGCAGCCCCCCCGGGGGGAAGAACACCGGGGAGCTGTTTTTT. Its translation is CASSPPGGKNTGELFF. The full variable domain, its missing parts supplied by reference TRBV5-4 and TRBJ2-2, is ETGVTQSPTHLIKTRGQQVTLRCSSQSGHNTVSWYQQALGQGPQFIFQYYREEENGRGNFPPRFSGLQFPNYSSELNVNALELDDSALYLCASSPPGGKNTGELFFGEGSRLTVL.

The CDR3 DNA follows: TGCGCCAGCAAGAGAACTAACTATGGCTACACCTTC. Its protein product is CASKRTNYGYTF. This sequence joins TRBV10-1 and TRBJ1-2; D not resolved. Trimming took 7 bases from V and 0 from J, leaving 6 bases between them. The germline V gene has CDR1 WNHNN and CDR2 SYGVQD (reference sequence). There are 12 residues in the CDR3.

This chain links TRBV5-1 with TRBJ2-2; no definite D call. This CDR3 comprises 12 residues. CDR1 and CDR2 from the germline V gene are SGHRS and YFSETQ. The V end lost 2 bases, the J end lost 4 bases, and 3 bases lay between the germline ends. CDR3: CASSFGTGELFF. The CDR3 DNA sequence: TGCGCCAGCAGCTTCGGCACCGGGGAGCTGTTTTTT.

The chain uses TRBV28 and TRBJ2-7; 12 bases are shared with TRBD2. Germline assignment: CDR1 MDHEN and CDR2 SYDVKM. The CDR3 length is 16 residues. The ends lost 4 bases at V and 4 bases at J; junction bases unmatched: 8. CDR3 region: CASSYRLAGALYEQYV. The DNA of the CDR3 is TGTGCCAGCAGTTATCGACTAGCGGGGGCCCTATACGAGCAGTACGTC.

V is TRBV25-1 and J is TRBJ1-1; 8 bases align to TRBD1. J gave up 4 bases and V 6 bases, and 4 bases lay outside the gene matches. CDR1 is MGHDK and CDR2 is SYGVNS in the germline V gene. This CDR3 has 13 residues. The CDR3 here is CASSATGGTEAFF. For the CDR3, the DNA is TGTGCCAGCAGCGCCACAGGGGGCACTGAAGCTTTCTTT.

The rearrangement links TRBV29-1 to TRBJ2-7; 7 nucleotides align to TRBD1. This CDR3 spans 13 amino acids. V was pared by 3 bases and J by 1 base, with 3 bases of the junction left unmatched. Germline V gene sequence: CDR1 SQVTM, CDR2 ANQGSEA. The CDR3 loop reads CSVDPGGSYEQYV. In DNA, the CDR3 is TGCAGCGTTGATCCAGGGGGTTCCTACGAGCAGTACGTC.

The J gene is TRBJ2-2, the V gene TRBV5-1, with 7 bases lining up with TRBD1. Germline V CDR1 and CDR2: SGHRS, YFSETQ. Germline trimming cut 5 bases from V and 2 bases from J; bases unmatched to any gene: 3. The CDR3 contains 14 residues. CDR3 in amino acids: CASRGQQNTGELFF. For the CDR3, the DNA is TGCGCCAGCAGGGGACAGCAAAACACCGGGGAGCTGTTTTTT.

This chain uses TRBV7-9 with TRBJ2-5, with D hard to call. Germline V gene sequence: CDR1 SEHNR, CDR2 FQNEAQ (reference sequence). Trimming took 10 bases from V and 5 from J, leaving 11 bases between them. CDR3 size: 11 residues. The CDR3 loop is CATNSEETQYF. The CDR3 coding sequence is TGTGCCACCAACTCCGAGGAGACCCAGTACTTC.

The chain recombines TRBV7-6 with TRBJ2-5, with 9 bases lining up with TRBD1. This CDR3 is built from 16 residues. V dropped 4 bases and J dropped 0; count of bases not matched to a gene: 6. Germline-derived CDR1 and CDR2 are SGHVS and FNYEAQ. Here the CDR3 DNA reads TGTGCCAGCAGCTGGGGGACAGGGATAAACCAAGAGACCCAGTACTTC. Encoded protein: CASSWGTGINQETQYF.

This chain links TRBV3-1 (or the pseudogene TRBV3-2) with TRBJ1-1; tentatively, D is TRBD1 (6 bases). CDR3 length: 13 residues. Looked up from germline, CDR1 is LGHDT and CDR2 is YNNKEL (reference sequence). V lost 1 base and J 9 bases, leaving 12 bases between the germline ends. CDR3 sequence: CASSQVNGGQAFF. The CDR3 DNA is TGTGCCAGCAGCCAAGTGAATGGGGGGCAAGCTTTCTTT.

CDR3 DNA sequence: TGTGCCAGCAGCTTAGCGAGGATGAACACTGAAGCTTTCTTT. This gives the protein CASSLARMNTEAFF. The chain employs TRBV7-8 and TRBJ1-1; D ambiguous. Trimming cost V 0 bases and J 0 bases, with 5 bases left between them. CDR1 and CDR2 from the germline V gene are SGHVS and FQNEAQ. The CDR3 is 14 residues long. Full variable domain (remainder filled in from reference TRBV7-8 and TRBJ1-1): GAGVSQSPRYKVAKRGQDVALRCDPISGHVSLFWYQQALGQGPEFLTYFQNEAQLDKSGLPSDRFFAERPEGSVSTLKIQRTQQEDSAVYLCASSLARMNTEAFFGQGTRLTVV.

The rearrangement joins TRBV10-3 to TRBJ1-1, with 10 positions matching TRBD1. The CDR3 has 13 residues. The ends lost 8 bases at V and 1 base at J; junction bases unmatched: 1. In germline, CDR1 is ENHRY, CDR2 SYGVKD. CDR3 DNA sequence: TGTGCCATCGGGACAGGGGCGAACACTGAAGCTTTCTTT. As protein: CAIGTGANTEAFF.

The V and J genes are TRBV5-1 and TRBJ2-1; 8 bases map to TRBD2. Germline V gene lookup returns CDR1 SGHRS and CDR2 YFSETQ. The CDR3 is 16 residues long. V gave up 0 bases and J gave up 6 bases; unmatched junction bases: 8. CDR3 protein: CASSLEGSGRGNEQFF. CDR3 DNA: TGCGCCAGCAGCTTGGAGGGCAGCGGGAGAGGCAATGAGCAGTTCTTC. The complete variable domain, with remaining parts taken from reference TRBV5-1 and TRBJ2-1, reads KAGVTQTPRYLIKTRGQQVTLSCSPISGHRSVSWYQQTPGQGLQFLFEYFSETQRNKGNFPGRFSGRQFSNSRSEMNVSTLELGDSALYLCASSLEGSGRGNEQFFGPGTRLTVL.

This sequence joins TRBV18 and TRBJ2-2; D is uncertain. The CDR3 has 13 amino acids. The V end lost 2 bases, the J end lost 9 bases, and 10 bases lay between the germline ends. The germline V gene encodes CDR1 KGHSH and CDR2 LQKENI. The CDR3 sequence: CASSPTSLRELFF. The CDR3 DNA sequence: TGTGCCAGCTCACCAACTTCTCTGCGGGAGCTGTTTTTT.

The CDR3 nucleotides are TGTGCCATCAGTGACGACACTGAAGCTTTCTTT. Translation gives CAISDDTEAFF. The chain employs TRBV10-3 and TRBJ1-1; D not resolved. The CDR3 consists of 11 residues. V lost 3 bases, J lost 3 bases, and 2 bases lay in between. Germline-derived CDR1 and CDR2 are ENHRY and SYGVKD.